Listed here is a single TCR beta chain. Antigen: not known. This specimen belongs to a study of T cells in Graves' hyperthyroidism and ophthalmopathy. Overall study context: Upon initial diagnosis and before any treatment, peripheral blood was collected.

General study findings and limits: In the blood, most expanded thyroid clonotypes above 0.001 appeared as well.

Germline CDR1 reads MNHEY; CDR2 reads SVGEGT. CDR3 length: 12 residues. V shed 6 bases and J shed 6 bases, with 12 bases lying between them. The CDR3 regions of TCR beta were amplified from RNA transcripts. TCR CDR3 regions were first amplified by RT-PCR with HTBI primers. TCRdb re-called the multiplex PCR reads through MiXCR, storing one row per CDR3 protein. The table has about 200,000 distinct CDR3 sequences, about a sixth seen once. Investigators excluded patients with uncontrolled infection, other autoimmune disease, pregnancy or lactation. For the diagnoses, clinical symptoms, serum thyroxine and TRAb, thyroid ultrasound and orbital computed tomography were used.

This TCR was recovered from a woman aged 50 to 60 with Graves' hyperthyroidism. The sequenced material came from blood. The chain has TRBV6-2 or TRBV6-3 and TRBJ2-7; D perhaps matches TRBD1 (6 bases). The CDR3 spells CASSRTALEQYF. Written as DNA, the CDR3 is TGTGCCAGCAGCCGGACAGCTCTCGAGCAGTACTTC.